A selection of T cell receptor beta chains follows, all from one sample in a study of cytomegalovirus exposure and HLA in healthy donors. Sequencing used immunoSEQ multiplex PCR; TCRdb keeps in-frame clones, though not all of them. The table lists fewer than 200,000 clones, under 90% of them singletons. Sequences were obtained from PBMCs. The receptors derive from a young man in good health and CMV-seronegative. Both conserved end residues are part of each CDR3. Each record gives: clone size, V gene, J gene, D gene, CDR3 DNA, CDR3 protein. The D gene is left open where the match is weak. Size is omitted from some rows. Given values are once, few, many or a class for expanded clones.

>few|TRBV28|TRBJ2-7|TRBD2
TGTGCCAGCAGTTTATGGGGGACTAGCGGGATATACGAGCAGTACTTC
CASSLWGTSGIYEQYF
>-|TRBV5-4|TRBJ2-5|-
TGTGCCAGCAGCTTTGGCAGTCAAGAGACCCAGTACTTC
CASSFGSQETQYF
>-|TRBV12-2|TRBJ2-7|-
TGTGCAAGTCGCTTATCCTTAGCGGGAGGGTACGAGCAGTACTTC
CASRLSLAGGYEQYF
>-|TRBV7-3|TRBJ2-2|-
TGTGCCAGCAGCCCCTCGGCCTGGGGCGAGAACACCGGGGAGCTGTTTTTT
CASSPSAWGENTGELFF
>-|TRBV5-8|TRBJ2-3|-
TGTGCCAGCAGCTCCTGGGCTGGGACAGATACGCAGTATTTT
CASSSWAGTDTQYF
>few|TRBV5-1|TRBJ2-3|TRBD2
TGCGCCAGCACCGGGGACTATAGCACAGATACGCAGTATTTT
CASTGDYSTDTQYF
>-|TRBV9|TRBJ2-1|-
TGTGCCAGCAGCGTCGGACCTGCGGGGGCTGTTAACAATGAGCAGTTCTTC
CASSVGPAGAVNNEQFF
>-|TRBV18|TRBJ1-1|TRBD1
TGTGCCAGCTCCGCGACAGGGTGGACTGAAGCTTTCTTT
CASSATGWTEAFF
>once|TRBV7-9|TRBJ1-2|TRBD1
TGTGCCAGCAGCCCCTCATCCGGACAGGGGACATCTAACTATGGCTACACCTTC
CASSPSSGQGTSNYGYTF
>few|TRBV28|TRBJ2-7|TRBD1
TGTGCCAGCAGTTATTCGGGACAGGGCTACGAGCAGTACTTC
CASSYSGQGYEQYF
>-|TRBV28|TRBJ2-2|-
TGTGCCAGCCTACGACGGGGGTCGGCCACCGGGGAGCTGTTTTTT
CASLRRGSATGELFF
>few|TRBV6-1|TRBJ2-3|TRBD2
TGTGCCAGCAGTGAAAATAGCGGGGGGGCCACAGATACGCAGTATTTT
CASSENSGGATDTQYF
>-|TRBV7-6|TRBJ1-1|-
TGTGCCAGCAGCACCTCACCCTTCGGGACTGAAGCTTTCTTT
CASSTSPFGTEAFF
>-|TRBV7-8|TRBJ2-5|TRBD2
TGTGCCAGCTGGGGCCATGGGGCGGGAGGCCTGCAAGAGACCCAGTACTTC
CASWGHGAGGLQETQYF
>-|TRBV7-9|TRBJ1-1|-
TGTGCCAGCAGCTTGGGCAGTGGGACTGAAGCTTTCTTT
CASSLGSGTEAFF
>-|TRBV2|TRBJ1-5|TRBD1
TGTGCCAGCAGTGGGGACAGGGTGGAGGAGCCCCAGCATTTT
CASSGDRVEEPQHF
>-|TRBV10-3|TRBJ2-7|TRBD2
TGTGCCATCAGTGAGTCGACTAGCGGGTCCTACGAGCAGTACTTC
CAISESTSGSYEQYF
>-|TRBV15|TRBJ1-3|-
TGTGCCACCAGCAGAGGTGGCGACAGGTACTCTGGAAACACCATATATTTT
CATSRGGDRYSGNTIYF
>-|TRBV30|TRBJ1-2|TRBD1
TGTGCCTGGAGTGTAACAATAGGGGGCTCACGGGGAGCTAACTATGGCTACACCTTC
CAWSVTIGGSRGANYGYTF
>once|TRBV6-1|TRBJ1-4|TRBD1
TGTGCCAGCAGTGCTACTACAGGGGGGGCTAATGAAAAACTGTTTTTT
CASSATTGGANEKLFF
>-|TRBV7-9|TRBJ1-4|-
TGTGCCAGCAGCCTACAGGGTAATGAAAAACTGTTTTTT
CASSLQGNEKLFF
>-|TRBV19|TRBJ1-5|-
TGTGCCAGTAGCCTCAGGGGATATAGCAATCAGCCCCAGCATTTT
CASSLRGYSNQPQHF